This T cell receptor beta chain stems from a study of memory CD4+ T cells and cytomegalovirus serostatus. Study conclusions and caveats: CD4+ memory repertoires contained about two fifths of the roughly 160 reported CMV TCRbeta sequences.

In germline, CDR1 is SGHDT, CDR2 YYEEEE. V lost 0 bases and J 4 bases, leaving 9 bases between the germline ends. This CDR3 has 14 residues. Concerning this clone: Its matching antigen is unknown.

The sort gate was single viable CD3+CD4+CD8-CD45RO+ cells for memory CD4+ T cells. Serostatus was set by detecting CMV pp150, pp28, p38, p52 IgG. Sequenced by immunoSEQ multiplex PCR; TCRdb stores in-frame clones only, minus some. The table includes just over 40,000 clones, 75% to 85% detected once. The TCR sequence derives from an adult in good health and CMV-seronegative. The sample comprised memory CD4+ T cells from blood. The chain employs TRBV5-6 and TRBJ2-3; D is unresolved. The chain's CDR3 is CASSLATVADTQYF. CDR3 nucleotides: TGTGCCAGCAGCTTGGCCACAGTTGCAGATACGCAGTATTTT.